This T cell receptor beta chain emerged from a study of shared clonotypes between healthy human individuals. Findings and limits, study-wide: It was observed that roughly 5.4% of naive CD4 clonotypes were shared across a few donors. Clonotype sharing across donors was expected to vary with sequencing depth. All-four-donor shared clonotypes had higher generation probabilities than non-shared clonotypes did.

Assay: immunoSEQ multiplex PCR; the TCRdb copy retains only in-frame clones and omits some. The table lists 190,000 or so clones, around 63% of them singletons. Comments on this clone: Its specificity is not known.

The germline V and J ends were trimmed by 2 bases and 9 bases, with 11 bases remaining between them. Germline CDR1 is SEHNR and CDR2 is FQNEAQ (reference sequence). The CDR3 totals 13 residues. V and J are TRBV7-9 and TRBJ2-1, with D tentatively TRBD2 (6 bases). Sequenced: memory CD4+ T cells sorted from blood. Regarding subset: CD45RA-negative fraction. The TCR comes from a man between 25 and 39 years old in good health. The CDR3 sequence: CASSLLTAGEQFF. CDR3 nucleotide sequence: TGTGCCAGCAGCTTACTCACAGCGGGTGAGCAGTTCTTC.